Described below is a single T cell receptor beta chain sequence and its context. TCRdb's copy holds only in-frame clones and misses some; the assay was immunoSEQ multiplex PCR. This sample has about 140,000 clones, with roughly 86% found just once. The data originate from a study of blood T cell repertoires in COVID-19. The V end lost 11 bases, the J end lost 5 bases, and 17 bases lay between the germline ends. Germline V CDR1 and CDR2: MGHDK, SYGVNS. The CDR3 is 13 residues long. Specimen: peripheral blood. The TCR comes from a man between 65 and 80 years old with acute or convalescent COVID-19. The chain couples TRBV25-1 to TRBJ2-3; D unresolved. The CDR3 DNA follows: TGTGCCTCGCAGGTCCGTCGTCAAGATACGCAGTATTTT. Its translation: CASQVRRQDTQYF.